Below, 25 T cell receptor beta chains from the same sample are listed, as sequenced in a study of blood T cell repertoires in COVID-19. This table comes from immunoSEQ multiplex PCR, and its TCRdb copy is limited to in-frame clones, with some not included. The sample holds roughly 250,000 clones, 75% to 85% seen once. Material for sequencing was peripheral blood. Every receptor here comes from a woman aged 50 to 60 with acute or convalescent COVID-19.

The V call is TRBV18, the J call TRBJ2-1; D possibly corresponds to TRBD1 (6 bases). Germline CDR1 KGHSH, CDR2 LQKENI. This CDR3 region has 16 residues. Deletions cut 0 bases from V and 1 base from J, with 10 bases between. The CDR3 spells CASSPPTGQSYNEQFF. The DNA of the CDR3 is TGTGCCAGCTCACCACCGACAGGACAATCCTACAATGAGCAGTTCTTC.

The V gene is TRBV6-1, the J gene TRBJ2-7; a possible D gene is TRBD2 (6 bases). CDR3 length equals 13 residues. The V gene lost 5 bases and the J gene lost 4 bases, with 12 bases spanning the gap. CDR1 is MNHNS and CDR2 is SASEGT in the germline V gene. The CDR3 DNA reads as TGTGCCAGCAGTTTCGCCGGGGGTTACGAGCAGTACTTC. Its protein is CASSFAGGYEQYF.

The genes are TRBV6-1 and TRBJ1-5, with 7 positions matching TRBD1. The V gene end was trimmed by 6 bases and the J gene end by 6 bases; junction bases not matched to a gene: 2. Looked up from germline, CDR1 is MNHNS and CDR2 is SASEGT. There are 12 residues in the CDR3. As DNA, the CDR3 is TGTGCCAGCAGGACAGGGTCTCAGCCCCAGCATTTT. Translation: CASRTGSQPQHF.

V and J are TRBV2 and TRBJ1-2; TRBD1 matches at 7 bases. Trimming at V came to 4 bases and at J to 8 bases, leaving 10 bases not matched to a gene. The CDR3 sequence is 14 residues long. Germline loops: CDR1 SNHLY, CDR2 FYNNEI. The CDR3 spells CASSAGGGIGGYTF. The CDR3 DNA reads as TGTGCCAGCAGTGCAGGGGGAGGAATCGGGGGCTACACCTTC.

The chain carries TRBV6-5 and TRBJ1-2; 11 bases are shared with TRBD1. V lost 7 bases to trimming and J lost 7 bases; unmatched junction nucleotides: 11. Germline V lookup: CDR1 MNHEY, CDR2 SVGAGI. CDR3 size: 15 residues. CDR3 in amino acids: CASTPGQGAWAGYTF. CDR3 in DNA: TGTGCCAGCACCCCCGGACAGGGGGCTTGGGCTGGCTACACCTTC.

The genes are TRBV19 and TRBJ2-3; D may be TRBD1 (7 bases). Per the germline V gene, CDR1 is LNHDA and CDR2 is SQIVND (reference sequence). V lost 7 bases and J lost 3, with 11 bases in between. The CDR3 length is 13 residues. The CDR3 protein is CASNPGGTDTQYF. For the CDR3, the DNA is TGTGCCAGTAACCCAGGGGGGACAGATACGCAGTATTTT.

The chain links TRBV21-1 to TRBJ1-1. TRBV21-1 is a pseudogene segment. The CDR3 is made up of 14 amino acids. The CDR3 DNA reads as TGTGCCAGCAGCAAAGGGGGAGGCGGCACTGAAGCTTTCTTT. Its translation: CASSKGGGGTEAFF.

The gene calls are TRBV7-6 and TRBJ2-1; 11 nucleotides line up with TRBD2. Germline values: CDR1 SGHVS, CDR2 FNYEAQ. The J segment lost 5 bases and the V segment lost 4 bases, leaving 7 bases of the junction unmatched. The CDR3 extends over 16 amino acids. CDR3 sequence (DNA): TGTGCCAGCAGCTCCCTAGCGGGGGGCCGAAACAATGAGCAGTTCTTC. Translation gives CASSSLAGGRNNEQFF.

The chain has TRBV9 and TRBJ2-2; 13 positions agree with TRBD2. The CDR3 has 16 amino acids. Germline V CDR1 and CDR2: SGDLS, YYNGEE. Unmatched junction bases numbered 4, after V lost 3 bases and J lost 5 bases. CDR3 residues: CASSEMGLAGTGELFF. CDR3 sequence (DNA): TGTGCCAGCAGCGAGATGGGACTAGCGGGGACCGGGGAGCTGTTTTTT.

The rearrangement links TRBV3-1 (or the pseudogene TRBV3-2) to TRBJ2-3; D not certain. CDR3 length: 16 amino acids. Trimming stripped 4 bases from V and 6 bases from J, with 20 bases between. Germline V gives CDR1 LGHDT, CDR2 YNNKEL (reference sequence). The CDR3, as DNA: TGTGCCAGCAGCCCCCCCCTAGGCATGGGTAGGGATACGCAGTATTTT. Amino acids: CASSPPLGMGRDTQYF.

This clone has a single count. DNA of the CDR3: TGTGCCATCAGTGAGTCGATCAGGTCATCGCCCCAGCATTTT. Translation gives CAISESIRSSPQHF. The genes are TRBV10-3 and TRBJ1-5; no definite D call. The CDR3 is 14 amino acids. The germline CDR1 and CDR2 sequences are ENHRY and SYGVKD. Trimming left V 0 bases short and J 9 bases short, with 12 bases between.

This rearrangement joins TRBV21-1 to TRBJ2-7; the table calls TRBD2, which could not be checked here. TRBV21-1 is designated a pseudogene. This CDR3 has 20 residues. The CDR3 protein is CASSKGFSSGGRPGQGEQYF. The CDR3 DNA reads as TGTGCCAGCAGCAAAGGATTTAGTAGCGGGGGTCGCCCGGGCCAAGGCGAGCAGTACTTC.

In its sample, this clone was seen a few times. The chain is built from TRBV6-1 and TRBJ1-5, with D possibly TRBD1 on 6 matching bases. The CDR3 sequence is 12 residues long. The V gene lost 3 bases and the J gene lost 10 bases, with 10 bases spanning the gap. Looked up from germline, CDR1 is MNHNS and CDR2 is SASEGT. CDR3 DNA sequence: TGTGCCAGCAGTGATTGGGGGCGTCCCCAGCATTTT. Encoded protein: CASSDWGRPQHF.

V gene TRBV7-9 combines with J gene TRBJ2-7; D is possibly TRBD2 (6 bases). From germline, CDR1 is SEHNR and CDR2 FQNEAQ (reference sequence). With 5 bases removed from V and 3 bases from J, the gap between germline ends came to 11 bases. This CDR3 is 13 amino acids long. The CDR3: CASSGTGVYEQYF. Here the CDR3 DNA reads TGTGCCAGCAGCGGGACGGGAGTCTACGAGCAGTACTTC.

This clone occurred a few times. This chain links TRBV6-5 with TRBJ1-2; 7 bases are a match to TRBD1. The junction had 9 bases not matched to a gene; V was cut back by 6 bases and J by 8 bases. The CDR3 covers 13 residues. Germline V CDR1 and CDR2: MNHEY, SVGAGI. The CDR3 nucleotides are TGTGCCAGCAGCCCATTGGGACAGTGGGGCTACACCTTC. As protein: CASSPLGQWGYTF.

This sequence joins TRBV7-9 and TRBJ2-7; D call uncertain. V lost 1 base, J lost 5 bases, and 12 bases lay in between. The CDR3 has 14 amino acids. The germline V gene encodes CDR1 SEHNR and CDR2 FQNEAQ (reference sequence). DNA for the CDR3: TGTGCCAGCAGCTTAGTGGCGTTAGCCCACGAGCAGTACTTC. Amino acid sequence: CASSLVALAHEQYF.

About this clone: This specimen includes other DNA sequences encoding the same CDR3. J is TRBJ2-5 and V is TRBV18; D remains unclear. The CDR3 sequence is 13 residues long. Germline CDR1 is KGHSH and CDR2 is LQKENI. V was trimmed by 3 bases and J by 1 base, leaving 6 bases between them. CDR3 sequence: CASSPSGQETQYF. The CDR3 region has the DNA TGTGCCAGCTCACCCTCCGGCCAAGAGACCCAGTACTTC.

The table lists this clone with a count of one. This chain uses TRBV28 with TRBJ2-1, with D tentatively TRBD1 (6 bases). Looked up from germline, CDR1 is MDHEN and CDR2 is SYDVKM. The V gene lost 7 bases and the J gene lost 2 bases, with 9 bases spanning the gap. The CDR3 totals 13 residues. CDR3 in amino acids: CASNQGTYNEQFF. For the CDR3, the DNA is TGTGCCAGCAATCAGGGGACCTACAATGAGCAGTTCTTC.

CDR3 protein: CSAGGLAGGPQYNEQFF. The CDR3 DNA is TGCAGTGCTGGTGGACTAGCGGGGGGGCCTCAATACAATGAGCAGTTCTTC. The gene calls are TRBV20-1 and TRBJ2-1; 15 bases map to TRBD2. Germline CDR1 DFQATT, CDR2 SNEGSKA (reference sequence). Trimming cost V 5 bases and J 4 bases; bases outside gene matches: 9. This CDR3 spans 17 amino acids.

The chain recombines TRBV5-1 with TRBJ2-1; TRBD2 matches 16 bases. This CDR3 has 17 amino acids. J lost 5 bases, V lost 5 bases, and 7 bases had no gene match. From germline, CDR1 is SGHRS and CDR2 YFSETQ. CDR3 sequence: CASSPGLAGGWNNEQFF. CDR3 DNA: TGCGCCAGCAGTCCGGGACTAGCGGGGGGGTGGAACAATGAGCAGTTCTTC. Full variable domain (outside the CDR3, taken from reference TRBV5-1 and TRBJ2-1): KAGVTQTPRYLIKTRGQQVTLSCSPISGHRSVSWYQQTPGQGLQFLFEYFSETQRNKGNFPGRFSGRQFSNSRSEMNVSTLELGDSALYLCASSPGLAGGWNNEQFFGPGTRLTVL.

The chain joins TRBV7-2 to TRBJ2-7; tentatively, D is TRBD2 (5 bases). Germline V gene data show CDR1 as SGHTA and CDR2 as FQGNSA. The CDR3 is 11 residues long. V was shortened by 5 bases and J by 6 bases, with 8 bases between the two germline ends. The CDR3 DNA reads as TGTGCCAGCAGCGACTACGGCGAGCAGTACTTC. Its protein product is CASSDYGEQYF.

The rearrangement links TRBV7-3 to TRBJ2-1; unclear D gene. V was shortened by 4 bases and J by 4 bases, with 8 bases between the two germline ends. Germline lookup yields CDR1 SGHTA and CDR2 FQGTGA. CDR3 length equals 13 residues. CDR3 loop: CASSSDPYNEQFF. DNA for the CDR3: TGTGCCAGCAGCTCAGATCCTTACAATGAGCAGTTCTTC.

CDR3 bases: TGTGCCAGCATACAGGGTGTGTACACTGAAGCTTTCTTT. Its protein is CASIQGVYTEAFF. The J gene is TRBJ1-1, the V gene TRBV2, with D possibly being TRBD1 (6 bases). In germline, CDR1 is SNHLY, CDR2 FYNNEI. The V end was cut by 7 bases, the J end by 3 bases, with 12 bases between. The CDR3 covers 13 residues.

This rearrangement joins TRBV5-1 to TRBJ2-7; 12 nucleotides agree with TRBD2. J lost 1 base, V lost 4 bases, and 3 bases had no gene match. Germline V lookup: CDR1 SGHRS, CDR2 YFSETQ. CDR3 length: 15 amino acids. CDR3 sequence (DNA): TGCGCCAGCAGCGGCGGACTAGCGGGGTCCTACGAGCAGTACTTC. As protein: CASSGGLAGSYEQYF.

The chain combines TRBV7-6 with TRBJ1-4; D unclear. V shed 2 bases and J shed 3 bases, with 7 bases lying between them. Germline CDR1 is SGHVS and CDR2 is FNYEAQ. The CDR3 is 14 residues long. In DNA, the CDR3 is TGTGCCAGCAGCTTATCCGGGGCTAATGAAAAACTGTTTTTT. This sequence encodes CASSLSGANEKLFF.